This TCR beta chain was sequenced for a study of T cell responses to AZD1222 COVID-19 vaccine. Study-wide results and limits: Seropositive status at baseline applied to only 5 or 6 AZD1222 recipients. Unmutated regions of variants are reportedly targeted by nearly half of spike-specific TCRs. White British donors predominated, females outnumbered males, and clonal diversity was possibly underestimated.

Comments on this clone: Its antigen is currently unknown.

The table came from immunoSEQ multiplex PCR; TCRdb's copy has only in-frame clones and leaves some out. Among over 130,000 clones listed, 90% were seen once. V was clipped by 5 bases and J by 7 bases, with 14 bases between them. Germline values: CDR1 SGHTA, CDR2 FQGNSA. The CDR3 is 13 amino acids. This TCR was recovered from an adult who received the AZD1222 COVID-19 vaccine. The chain carries TRBV7-2 and TRBJ1-1; maybe TRBD1 (5 bases). The specimen comprised peripheral blood, sampled 28 days after the second AZD1222 dose. The CDR3 here is CASSTGAGLEAFF. The DNA for the CDR3 is TGTGCCAGCAGCACCGGGGCAGGCCTTGAAGCTTTCTTT. The full variable domain, its missing parts supplied by reference TRBV7-2 and TRBJ1-1, is GAGVSQSPSNKVTEKGKDVELRCDPISGHTALYWYRQSLGQGLEFLIYFQGNSAPDKSGLPSDRFSAERTGGSVSTLTIQRTQQEDSAVYLCASSTGAGLEAFFGQGTRLTVV.